What follows are 17 T cell receptor beta chains derived from one specimen sequenced in a study of OX40 agonist ivuxolimab in advanced cancers. Sequencing used immunoSEQ multiplex PCR; TCRdb keeps in-frame clones, though not all of them. The top ten clones hold approximately 51% of a sample with 5,400 or so clones, roughly 64% of them seen once. The sample here was CD4+ or CD8+ T cells sorted from blood, taken in a trial of the OX40 agonist ivuxolimab. These TCRs come from an adult with an advanced solid tumor such as melanoma, head and neck, liver or kidney cancer.

This chain uses TRBV21-1 with TRBJ1-1. TRBV21-1 is designated a pseudogene. This CDR3 comprises 12 residues. The chain's CDR3 is CASSHGAYEAFF. CDR3 nucleotide sequence: TGTGCCAGCAGTCACGGGGCTTATGAAGCTTTCTTT.

This clone is categorized as medium-sized (0.01 to 0.1%). The chain uses TRBV19 and TRBJ2-3, with unresolved D. This CDR3 has 13 residues. Trimming left V 5 bases short and J 0 bases short, with 6 bases between. Germline values: CDR1 LNHDA, CDR2 SQIVND (reference sequence). CDR3 coding DNA: TGTGCCAGTAGTGGAACTAGCACAGATACGCAGTATTTT. Amino acid sequence: CASSGTSTDTQYF. Full variable domain (outside the CDR3, taken from reference TRBV19 and TRBJ2-3): DGGITQSPKYLFRKEGQNVTLSCEQNLNHDAMYWYRQDPGQGLRLIYYSQIVNDFQKGDIAEGYSVSREKKESFPLTVTSAQKNPTAFYLCASSGTSTDTQYFGPGTRLTVL.

This clone was seen only once. The chain links TRBV27 to TRBJ1-1; no definite D call. The length of the CDR3 is 14 residues. Trimming cost V 6 bases and J 1 base, with 12 bases left between them. Germline V gene sequence: CDR1 MNHEY, CDR2 SMNVEV (reference sequence). The CDR3 region is CASSLLTGNTEAFF. As DNA, the CDR3 is TGTGCCAGCAGCCTACTAACCGGGAACACTGAAGCTTTCTTT.

In its sample, this clone was seen a few times. The CDR3 protein is CASSPSGSYEQYF. CDR3 DNA sequence: TGTGCCAGCAGTCCTAGCGGTTCCTACGAGCAGTACTTC. V gene TRBV28 combines with J gene TRBJ2-7; 7 nucleotides align to TRBD2. The CDR3 extends over 13 amino acids. Looked up from germline, CDR1 is MDHEN and CDR2 is SYDVKM. The V gene end was trimmed by 5 bases and the J gene end by 1 base; junction bases not matched to a gene: 2.

The rearrangement joins TRBV5-1 to TRBJ2-1; unclear D gene. The CDR3 covers 12 residues. V was pared by 0 bases and J by 6 bases, with 4 bases between. The V gene's germline CDR1 is SGHRS and CDR2 YFSETQ. Written as DNA, the CDR3 is TGCGCCAGCAGCTTGGGGACCAATGAGCAGTTCTTC. Amino acids: CASSLGTNEQFF.

This chain joins TRBV19 and TRBJ1-5; D is unclear. Per germline, CDR1 LNHDA and CDR2 SQIVND (reference sequence). The CDR3 sequence is 15 residues long. The V gene lost 7 bases and the J gene lost 4 bases, with 17 bases spanning the gap. The CDR3 reads CASTPRGDLNQPQHF. The DNA for the CDR3 is TGTGCCAGTACCCCTCGGGGAGACCTGAATCAGCCCCAGCATTTT.

This clone turned up a few times. The chain has TRBV4-1 and TRBJ2-7, with TRBD1 matching over 10 bases. Unmatched junction bases numbered 3, after V lost 4 bases and J lost 0 bases. Germline V CDR1 and CDR2: MGHRA, YSYEKL. This CDR3 has 15 residues. In DNA, the CDR3 is TGCGCCAGCAGCCTGGGACAGGGGAGCTCCTACGAGCAGTACTTC. Translation: CASSLGQGSSYEQYF.

The chain is built from TRBV5-5 and TRBJ2-5, with D possibly being TRBD1 (5 bases). Trimming removed 1 base at V and 0 bases at J, with 10 bases between. CDR3 size: 15 residues. The germline CDR1 and CDR2 sequences are SGHKS and YYEKEE (reference sequence). CDR3 in DNA: TGTGCCAGCAGCTTGTGGGGCGCCAACCAAGAGACCCAGTACTTC. Encoded protein: CASSLWGANQETQYF.

The rearrangement uses TRBV4-1 and TRBJ2-7; D gene ambiguous. V lost 2 bases, J lost 0 bases, and 11 bases lay in between. Germline CDR1 and CDR2: MGHRA and YSYEKL. The CDR3 loop spans 15 amino acids. CDR3 DNA: TGCGCCAGCAGCCAAAAGGACGGTTACTCCTACGAGCAGTACTTC. This encodes CASSQKDGYSYEQYF.

The CDR3 reads CASSLTLGRTYEQYF. The CDR3 coding sequence is TGTGCCAGCAGTTTAACGTTGGGCAGAACCTACGAGCAGTACTTC. V is TRBV27 and J is TRBJ2-7; no reliable D call. The V gene lost 2 bases and the J gene lost 2 bases, with 13 bases spanning the gap. The CDR3 loop spans 15 amino acids. CDR1 is MNHEY, CDR2 SMNVEV, per germline (reference sequence).

The CDR3: CASSSPKSDYGYTF. CDR3 in DNA: TGTGCCAGCAGTTCCCCAAAATCGGACTATGGCTACACCTTC. The chain combines TRBV28 with TRBJ1-2; D gene ambiguous. CDR1 is MDHEN, CDR2 SYDVKM, per germline. The CDR3 loop spans 14 amino acids. Between the trimmed V and J ends, which lost 4 bases and 3 bases, there was a span of 12 bases.

V and J are TRBV18 and TRBJ1-2; 8 bases are a match to TRBD1. CDR3 length equals 22 residues. CDR1 is KGHSH and CDR2 is LQKENI in the germline V gene. With 2 bases clipped from V and 4 bases from J, the junction kept 27 bases outside the gene matches. The CDR3 loop is CASSPGAGGAGSTPLPLYGYTF. The CDR3 coding sequence is TGTGCCAGCTCACCAGGAGCAGGGGGCGCCGGTTCCACCCCCCTGCCACTCTATGGCTACACCTTC.

The genes are TRBV7-6 and TRBJ2-1, with 12 bases identical to TRBD2. V shed 5 bases, J shed 4 bases, and the junction held 6 bases outside the gene matches. CDR3 length equals 16 residues. Looked up from germline, CDR1 is SGHVS and CDR2 is FNYEAQ. In DNA, the CDR3 is TGTGCCAGCAGCCCGGGGACTAGCGGGCTATACAATGAGCAGTTCTTC. Protein sequence: CASSPGTSGLYNEQFF.

This clone was seen a few times. The J gene is TRBJ1-5, the V gene TRBV5-8; perhaps TRBD1 as D (5 bases). The CDR3 totals 12 residues. CDR1 is SGHTS and CDR2 is YDEGEE in the germline V gene. The V end lost 7 bases, the J end lost 6 bases, and 11 bases lay between the germline ends. Here the CDR3 DNA reads TGTGCCAGCGCGAAGGGGTCTCAGCCCCAGCATTTT. Encoded protein: CASAKGSQPQHF.

The gene calls are TRBV7-9 and TRBJ2-2; D remains ambiguous. Germline assignment: CDR1 SEHNR and CDR2 FQNEAQ (reference sequence). V lost 8 bases to trimming and J lost 3 bases, with 7 bases between them. This CDR3 is built from 12 residues. CDR3 in amino acids: CASRADTGELFF. As DNA, the CDR3 is TGTGCCAGCCGGGCGGACACCGGGGAGCTGTTTTTT.

This clone was seen a handful of times. This rearrangement joins TRBV5-1 to TRBJ2-1; D may be TRBD2 (5 bases). Germline V lookup: CDR1 SGHRS, CDR2 YFSETQ. This CDR3 contains 13 residues. The ends were cut back, 6 bases at V and 6 bases at J, with 13 bases in the middle. This chain's CDR3 is CASIGTRSNEQFF. CDR3 bases: TGCGCCAGCATCGGAACTAGAAGCAATGAGCAGTTCTTC.

This chain connects TRBV29-1 to TRBJ2-2; TRBD2 might be the D (6 bases). This CDR3 is 15 amino acids long. Trimming shortened V by 5 bases and J by 3 bases, and 16 bases separated the two germline ends. Germline V lookup: CDR1 SQVTM, CDR2 ANQGSEA. CDR3 residues: CSVTLARSYTGELFF. As DNA, the CDR3 is TGCAGCGTTACACTAGCTAGGTCGTACACCGGGGAGCTGTTTTTT.